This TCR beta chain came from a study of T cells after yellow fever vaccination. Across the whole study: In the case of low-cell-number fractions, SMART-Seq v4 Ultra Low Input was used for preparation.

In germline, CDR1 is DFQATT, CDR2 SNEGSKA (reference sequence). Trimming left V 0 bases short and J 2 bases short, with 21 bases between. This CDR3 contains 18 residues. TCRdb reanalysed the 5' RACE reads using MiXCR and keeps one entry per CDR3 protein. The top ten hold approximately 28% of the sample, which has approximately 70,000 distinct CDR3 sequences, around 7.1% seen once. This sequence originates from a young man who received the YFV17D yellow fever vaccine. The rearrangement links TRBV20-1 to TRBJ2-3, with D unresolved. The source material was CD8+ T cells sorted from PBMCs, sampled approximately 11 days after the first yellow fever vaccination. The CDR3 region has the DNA TGCAGTGCTAGAGAAGGGCTGTCCGCTAGGCGTTACACAGATACGCAGTATTTT. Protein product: CSAREGLSARRYTDTQYF.